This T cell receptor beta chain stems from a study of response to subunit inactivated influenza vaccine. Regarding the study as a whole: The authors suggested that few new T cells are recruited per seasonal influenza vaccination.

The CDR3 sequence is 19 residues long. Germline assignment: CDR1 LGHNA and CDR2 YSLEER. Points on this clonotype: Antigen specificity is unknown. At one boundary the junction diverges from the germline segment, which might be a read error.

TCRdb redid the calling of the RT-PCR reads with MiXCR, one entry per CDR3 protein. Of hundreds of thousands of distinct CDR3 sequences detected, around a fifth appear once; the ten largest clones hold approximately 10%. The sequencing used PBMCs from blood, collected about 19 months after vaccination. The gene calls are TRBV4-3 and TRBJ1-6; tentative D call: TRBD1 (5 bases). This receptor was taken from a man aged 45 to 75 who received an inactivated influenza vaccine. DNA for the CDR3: TGCACCAGCAGCCAAGACCCTCGGGGCGCGAGCTCCTATAATTCACCCCTCCACTTT. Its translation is CTSSQDPRGASSYNSPLHF.